A single sample is the source of the 11 T cell receptor beta chains below, sequenced in a study of blood T cell repertoires in COVID-19. Profiled with immunoSEQ multiplex PCR; TCRdb holds only in-frame clones, not every one. The data contain 95,000 to 120,000 clones, approximately 90% of them singletons. Material: peripheral blood. Receptors originate from a woman aged 45 to 65 with acute or convalescent COVID-19.

The chain is built from TRBV24-1 and TRBJ2-7; TRBD1 matches 8 bases. With 2 bases clipped from V and 5 bases from J, the junction kept 4 bases outside the gene matches. Germline V CDR1 and CDR2: KGHDR, SFDVKD. The CDR3 is 14 amino acids. The CDR3 DNA reads as TGTGCCACCAGTGATTCCGACAGGGGCAACGAGCAGTACTTC. It yields the protein CATSDSDRGNEQYF.

The V call is TRBV5-8, the J call TRBJ1-5, with D possibly matching TRBD1 (5 bases). V shed 1 base and J shed 6 bases, with 14 bases lying between them. This CDR3 comprises 15 residues. Germline V gene sequence: CDR1 SGHTS, CDR2 YDEGEE. The CDR3: CASSLMRGRGQPQHF. CDR3 nucleotide sequence: TGTGCCAGCAGCTTGATGCGGGGCCGCGGTCAGCCCCAGCATTTT.

This clone was seen once. The chain combines TRBV6-5 with TRBJ1-6; D gene unclear. Per germline, CDR1 MNHEY and CDR2 SVGAGI. V was clipped by 0 bases and J by 14 bases, with 11 bases between them. The CDR3 extends over 13 amino acids. CDR3 in DNA: TGTGCCAGCAGTTACTCTTCCACAGAATCCCTCCACTTT. Translation: CASSYSSTESLHF.

This rearrangement joins TRBV4-2 to TRBJ1-6; D remains unclear. The CDR3 sequence is 15 residues long. V was pared by 1 base and J by 6 bases, with 10 bases between. Germline loops: CDR1 LGHNA, CDR2 YNFKEQ. The CDR3 reads CASSQGSSGNSPLHF. The CDR3 nucleotides read TGTGCCAGCAGCCAAGGCAGCTCGGGTAATTCACCCCTCCACTTT.

This rearrangement joins TRBV2 to TRBJ2-3; tentatively, D is TRBD2 (5 bases). The CDR3 loop spans 15 amino acids. V dropped 2 bases and J dropped 5 bases, with 14 bases sitting between them. Germline V gene data show CDR1 as SNHLY and CDR2 as FYNNEI. CDR3 DNA: TGTGCCAGCAGTGAAACCCGGGTCGGAGGAGATACGCAGTATTTT. It codes for CASSETRVGGDTQYF.

This chain connects TRBV30 to TRBJ1-6; TRBD1 matches 7 bases. The V gene end was trimmed by 4 bases and the J gene end by 13 bases; junction bases not matched to a gene: 10. CDR3 length equals 13 residues. In germline, CDR1 is GTSNPN, CDR2 SVGIG (reference sequence). DNA for the CDR3: TGTGCCTGGACCCACCCCCCAGGGGGGCCCCTCCACTTT. Encoded protein: CAWTHPPGGPLHF.

The chain couples TRBV2 to TRBJ2-5; D is possibly TRBD2 (6 bases). The CDR3 length is 14 residues. The germline V gene encodes CDR1 SNHLY and CDR2 FYNNEI. Trimming removed 5 bases from V and 1 base from J, with 11 bases in between. CDR3 bases: TGTGCCAGCAGTCGGGACTTCTCCCAAGAGACCCAGTACTTC. This codes for CASSRDFSQETQYF.

This clone showed up just once. V is TRBV6-1 and J is TRBJ2-2; the match to TRBD1 covers 8 bases. V lost 1 base to trimming and J lost 1 base; unmatched junction nucleotides: 17. The CDR3 consists of 21 residues. The V gene's germline CDR1 is MNHNS and CDR2 SASEGT. In nucleotides, the CDR3 is TGTGCCAGCAGTGAAGAGTTTATCGGCAGGGGGCGCGAACGGAACACCGGGGAGCTGTTTTTT. This codes for CASSEEFIGRGRERNTGELFF.

The rearrangement uses TRBV5-4 and TRBJ1-3, with D hard to call. Trimming cost V 0 bases and J 0 bases, with 4 bases left between them. This CDR3 has 14 amino acids. Germline CDR1 and CDR2: SGHNT and YYREEE (reference sequence). The CDR3 DNA reads as TGTGCCAGCAGCTTGGACGGCTCTGGAAACACCATATATTTT. This translates into CASSLDGSGNTIYF. Supplemented by reference TRBV5-4 and TRBJ1-3, the full variable domain reads ETGVTQSPTHLIKTRGQQVTLRCSSQSGHNTVSWYQQALGQGPQFIFQYYREEENGRGNFPPRFSGLQFPNYSSELNVNALELDDSALYLCASSLDGSGNTIYFGEGSWLTVV.

This clone was seen a few times. The CDR3 DNA reads as TGTGCCAGTAGTCGTACGGGAGTTTCCTACAATGAGCAGTTCTTC. It yields the protein CASSRTGVSYNEQFF. The chain couples TRBV19 to TRBJ2-1; D is perhaps TRBD2 (6 bases). The V gene's germline CDR1 is LNHDA and CDR2 SQIVND (reference sequence). CDR3 length: 15 amino acids. V lost 5 bases, J lost 1 base, and 12 bases lay in between. The full variable domain, with the rest looked up from reference TRBV19 and TRBJ2-1, is DGGITQSPKYLFRKEGQNVTLSCEQNLNHDAMYWYRQDPGQGLRLIYYSQIVNDFQKGDIAEGYSVSREKKESFPLTVTSAQKNPTAFYLCASSRTGVSYNEQFFGPGTRLTVL.

This clone was seen once. The chain uses TRBV30 and TRBJ2-1, with 8 bases lining up with TRBD2. V shed 0 bases, J shed 4 bases, and the junction held 8 bases outside the gene matches. This CDR3 is built from 16 residues. Germline values: CDR1 GTSNPN, CDR2 SVGIG (reference sequence). The CDR3 DNA is TGTGCCTGGAGTGTCTTAAGTAGCGGGATATACAATGAGCAGTTCTTC. This translates into CAWSVLSSGIYNEQFF.